Below are 11 T cell receptor beta chains sequenced from a single sample in a study of T cell responses to AZD1222 COVID-19 vaccine. The data were produced by immunoSEQ multiplex PCR, yet TCRdb's version contains in-frame clones alone and is incomplete. The table shows 65,000 to 80,000 clones, with 92% occurring only once. Sample: peripheral blood, taken on day 0 of MenACWY control vaccination. Every receptor here comes from an adult in good health.

This chain connects TRBV19 to TRBJ1-2, with D possibly being TRBD1 (6 bases). Trimming removed 6 bases from V and 4 bases from J, with 12 bases in between. Germline CDR1 is LNHDA and CDR2 is SQIVND (reference sequence). The CDR3 is 13 amino acids. CDR3 DNA sequence: TGTGCCAGTAGGAGACAGGCCCTCTATGGCTACACCTTC. Protein: CASRRQALYGYTF.

The chain combines TRBV28 with TRBJ1-1; D may be TRBD1 (5 bases). Trimming left V 6 bases short and J 1 base short, with 18 bases between. CDR1 is MDHEN and CDR2 is SYDVKM in the germline V gene. The CDR3 sequence is 16 residues long. CDR3 DNA: TGTGCCAGCAGCTCCACGGGGTCGGGGCCGAACACTGAAGCTTTCTTT. It specifies CASSSTGSGPNTEAFF.

V is TRBV29-1 and J is TRBJ1-2, with 10 bases aligning to TRBD1. The V gene's germline CDR1 is SQVTM and CDR2 ANQGSEA. V shed 0 bases, J shed 4 bases, and the junction held 8 bases outside the gene matches. The CDR3 sequence is 16 residues long. CDR3 sequence reads: CSVEDRQGAGRYGYTF. The CDR3 nucleotides read TGCAGCGTTGAAGATAGACAGGGGGCAGGTCGCTATGGCTACACCTTC.

The chain employs TRBV11-2 and TRBJ2-7; 9 bases align to TRBD1. Germline V gene data show CDR1 as SGHAT and CDR2 as FQNNGV. The CDR3 runs to 15 residues. The J segment lost 5 bases and the V segment lost 5 bases, leaving 10 bases of the junction unmatched. The CDR3 DNA is TGTGCCAGCAGCCCTCCTGGACAGGGGTCCCACGAGCAGTACTTC. Its translation: CASSPPGQGSHEQYF.

The chain couples TRBV19 to TRBJ1-4; D is ambiguous. Germline V gives CDR1 LNHDA, CDR2 SQIVND (reference sequence). This CDR3 has 15 amino acids. V was shortened by 5 bases and J by 5 bases, with 15 bases between the two germline ends. Here the CDR3 reads CASSAAAEINEKLFF. CDR3 DNA sequence: TGTGCCAGTAGTGCGGCGGCGGAAATCAATGAAAAACTGTTTTTT. The variable domain in full, with the rest retrieved from reference TRBV19 and TRBJ1-4, is DGGITQSPKYLFRKEGQNVTLSCEQNLNHDAMYWYRQDPGQGLRLIYYSQIVNDFQKGDIAEGYSVSREKKESFPLTVTSAQKNPTAFYLCASSAAAEINEKLFFGSGTQLSVL.

The V call is TRBV7-2, the J call TRBJ1-2; 7 bases match TRBD1. CDR1 and CDR2 from the germline V gene are SGHTA and FQGNSA. The CDR3 consists of 14 residues. V gave up 3 bases and J gave up 4 bases; unmatched junction bases: 5. The CDR3 region is CASSFGDSLYGYTF. CDR3 DNA sequence: TGTGCCAGCAGCTTTGGGGACAGCCTCTATGGCTACACCTTC.

V is TRBV5-4 and J is TRBJ2-7; tentatively, D is TRBD2 (6 bases). This CDR3 contains 14 residues. Germline CDR1 reads SGHNT; CDR2 reads YYREEE (reference sequence). The ends were cut back, 4 bases at V and 0 bases at J, with 11 bases in the middle. The chain's CDR3 is CASSRRADSYEQYF. For the CDR3, the DNA is TGTGCCAGCAGCAGGAGGGCGGACTCCTACGAGCAGTACTTC.

This clone was counted a few times. The chain joins TRBV5-5 to TRBJ2-1; D might be TRBD1 or TRBD2, each matching 5 bases. Germline CDR1 SGHKS, CDR2 YYEKEE (reference sequence). Trimming removed 0 bases from V and 8 bases from J, with 15 bases in between. The CDR3 extends over 15 amino acids. CDR3 in DNA: TGTGCCAGCAGCTTGGCCGAGGGGCTTGGGTATGAGCAGTTCTTC. It specifies CASSLAEGLGYEQFF.

The gene calls are TRBV7-9 and TRBJ2-7; D perhaps matches TRBD1 (5 bases). V gave up 4 bases and J gave up 9 bases, with 19 bases separating them. Germline CDR1 is SEHNR and CDR2 is FQNEAQ (reference sequence). The CDR3 is made up of 14 amino acids. This chain's CDR3 is CASSSPGPTTSQYF. CDR3 nucleotide sequence: TGTGCCAGCAGCTCCCCAGGGCCCACTACGTCGCAGTACTTC.

The chain has TRBV6-1 and TRBJ1-1; D might be TRBD1 (5 bases). V dropped 2 bases and J dropped 7 bases, with 14 bases sitting between them. CDR3 size: 14 residues. Per the germline V gene, CDR1 is MNHNS and CDR2 is SASEGT. The CDR3 is CASSELLGGSEAFF. The CDR3 region has the DNA TGTGCCAGCAGTGAATTACTGGGGGGAAGTGAAGCTTTCTTT.

The J gene is TRBJ1-2, the V gene TRBV3-1 (or the pseudogene TRBV3-2); 12 positions agree with TRBD1. With 4 bases clipped from V and 8 bases from J, the junction kept 5 bases outside the gene matches. Germline CDR1 reads LGHDT; CDR2 reads YNNKEL (reference sequence). The CDR3 runs 14 residues. For the CDR3, the DNA is TGTGCCAGCAGCCGGGACAGGGGGCGTGAGGGCTACACCTTC. Translation: CASSRDRGREGYTF.